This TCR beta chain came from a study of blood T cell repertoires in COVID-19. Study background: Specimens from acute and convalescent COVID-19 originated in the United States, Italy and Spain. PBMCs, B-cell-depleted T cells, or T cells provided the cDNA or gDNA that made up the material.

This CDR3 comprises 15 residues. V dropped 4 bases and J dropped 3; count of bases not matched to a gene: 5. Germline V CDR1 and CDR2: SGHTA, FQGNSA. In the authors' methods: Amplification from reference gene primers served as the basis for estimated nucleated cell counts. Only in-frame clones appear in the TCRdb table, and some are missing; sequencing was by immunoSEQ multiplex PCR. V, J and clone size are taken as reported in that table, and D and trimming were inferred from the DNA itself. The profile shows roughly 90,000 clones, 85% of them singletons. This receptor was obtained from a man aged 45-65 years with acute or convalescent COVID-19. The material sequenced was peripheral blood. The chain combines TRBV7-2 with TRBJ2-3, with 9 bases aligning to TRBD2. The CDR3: CASSSTSGLTDTQYF. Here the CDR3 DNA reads TGTGCCAGCAGCTCGACTAGCGGTCTAACAGATACGCAGTATTTT. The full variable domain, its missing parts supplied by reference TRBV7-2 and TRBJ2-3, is GAGVSQSPSNKVTEKGKDVELRCDPISGHTALYWYRQSLGQGLEFLIYFQGNSAPDKSGLPSDRFSAERTGGSVSTLTIQRTQQEDSAVYLCASSSTSGLTDTQYFGPGTRLTVL.